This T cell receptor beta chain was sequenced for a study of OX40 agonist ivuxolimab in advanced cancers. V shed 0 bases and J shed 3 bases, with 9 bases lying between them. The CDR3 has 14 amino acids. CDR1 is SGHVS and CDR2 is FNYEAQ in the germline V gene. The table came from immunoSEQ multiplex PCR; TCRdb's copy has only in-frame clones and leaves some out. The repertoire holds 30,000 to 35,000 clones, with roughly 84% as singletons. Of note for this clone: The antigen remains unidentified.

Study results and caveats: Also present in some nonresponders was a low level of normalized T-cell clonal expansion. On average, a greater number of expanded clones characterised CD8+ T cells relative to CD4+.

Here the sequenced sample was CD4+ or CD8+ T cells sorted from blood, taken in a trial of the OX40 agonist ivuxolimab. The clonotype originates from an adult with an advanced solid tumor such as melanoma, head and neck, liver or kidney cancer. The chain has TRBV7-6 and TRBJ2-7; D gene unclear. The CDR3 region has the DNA TGTGCCAGCAGCTTAGCGGCCAGCAACTACGAGCAGTACTTC. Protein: CASSLAASNYEQYF.